The entry below gives a single TCR beta chain sequence along with its context. Its antigen is unidentified. The sample originates from a study of OX40 agonist ivuxolimab in advanced cancers. Whole-study context: People in dose escalation had one of these cancers: hepatocellular carcinoma, melanoma, renal cell or head and neck cancer. Study-wide findings and caveats: Low levels of normalized T-cell clonal expansion also appeared in some nonresponders. Within 6 weeks, CD4+ and CD8+ blood T cells expanded clonally at 0.1 to 3.0 mg/kg.

TCRdb's table, derived via immunoSEQ multiplex PCR, lists solely in-frame clones and lacks some. The sample consists of about 95,000 clones, 89% of them appearing once. Trimming removed 6 bases from V and 1 base from J, with 12 bases in between. The CDR3 runs 14 residues. The germline V gene encodes CDR1 ENHRY and CDR2 SYGVKD. This TCR derives from an adult with an advanced solid tumor such as melanoma, head and neck, liver or kidney cancer. The sequencing used CD4+ or CD8+ T cells sorted from blood, collected in a trial of the OX40 agonist ivuxolimab. V usage is TRBV10-3 and J usage is TRBJ1-1, with D possibly being TRBD1 (5 bases). CDR3 in DNA: TGTGCCATCAGCGCCAGGGATACGAACACTGAAGCTTTCTTT. It translates to CAISARDTNTEAFF.